This T cell receptor beta chain was identified during a study of T cell responses to AZD1222 COVID-19 vaccine. Study summary: Second-dose schedules of about 4 or about 12 weeks were combined. Broader study findings: It was only after the peak T cell response that any repertoires were sampled. Donors were mostly white British, more females; clonal diversity possibly underestimated. The breadth and depth of Spike-specific TCRs increased once two AZD1222 doses had been given.

The data were produced by immunoSEQ multiplex PCR, yet TCRdb's version contains in-frame clones alone and is incomplete. The data contain roughly 140,000 clones, roughly 92% of them singletons. Germline V lookup: CDR1 MDHEN, CDR2 SYDVKM. V lost 5 bases, J lost 4 bases, and 9 bases lay in between. The CDR3 sequence is 12 residues long. On this clone: Its target is not known.

The V call is TRBV28, the J call TRBJ2-7; the D is unclear. The receptor was derived from an adult in good health. This material consisted of peripheral blood, taken on day 0 of AZD1222 vaccination. In DNA form, the CDR3 reads TGTGCCAGCAGTGAGTACAATTACGAGCAGTACTTC. Its translation is CASSEYNYEQYF.